The 3 T cell receptor beta chains in this list originate from one sample, sequenced in a study of blood T cell repertoires in COVID-19. Sequencing was performed with immunoSEQ multiplex PCR; in TCRdb, only in-frame clones are kept and a portion is missing. The sample gives about 310,000 clones, around 89% of which show up once; approximately 9.8% is in the top ten. The sequenced sample was PBMCs or T cells enriched from blood (not recorded which). These receptors all stem from a woman in her thirties or forties who had recovered from COVID-19.

The genes are TRBV12-3 or TRBV12-4 and TRBJ1-1, with D unresolved. This CDR3 has 13 amino acids. Trimming stripped 3 bases from V and 11 bases from J, with 16 bases between. The CDR3 DNA reads TGTGCCAGCAGTTTCGAGGGTTTTTTGTTTGCTTTCTTT. Translated: CASSFEGFLFAFF.

This chain connects TRBV7-2 to TRBJ1-6; 10 nucleotides match TRBD1. Germline loops: CDR1 SGHTA, CDR2 FQGNSA. Trimming removed 2 bases from V and 10 bases from J; junction bases left unmatched: 11. CDR3 length: 17 amino acids. CDR3 region: CASSLPLRQGARSPLHF. Here the CDR3 DNA reads TGTGCCAGCAGCTTACCGCTCCGACAGGGGGCGAGATCACCCCTCCACTTT.

The chain couples TRBV6-6 to TRBJ1-2; 9 bases fit TRBD1. This CDR3 region has 14 residues. CDR1 is MNHNY, CDR2 SVGAGI, per germline (reference sequence). V was pared by 7 bases and J by 3 bases, with 6 bases of the junction left unmatched. This CDR3 is CASIARDRDYGYTF. The CDR3 coding sequence is TGTGCCAGCATCGCCCGGGACAGGGACTATGGCTACACCTTC.